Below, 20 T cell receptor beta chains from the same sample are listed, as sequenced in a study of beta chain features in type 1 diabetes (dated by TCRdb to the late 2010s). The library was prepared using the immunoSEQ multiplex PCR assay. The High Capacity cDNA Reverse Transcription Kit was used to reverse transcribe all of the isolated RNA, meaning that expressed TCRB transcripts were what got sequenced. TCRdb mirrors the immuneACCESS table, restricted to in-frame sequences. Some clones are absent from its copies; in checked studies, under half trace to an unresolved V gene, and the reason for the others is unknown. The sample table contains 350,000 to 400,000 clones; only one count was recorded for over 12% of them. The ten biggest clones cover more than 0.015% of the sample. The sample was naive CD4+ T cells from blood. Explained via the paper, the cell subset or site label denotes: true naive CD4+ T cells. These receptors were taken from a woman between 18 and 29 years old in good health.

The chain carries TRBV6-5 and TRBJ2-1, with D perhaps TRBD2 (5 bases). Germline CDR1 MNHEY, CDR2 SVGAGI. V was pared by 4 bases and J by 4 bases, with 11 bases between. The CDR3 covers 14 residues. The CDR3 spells CASSFSGVYNEQFF. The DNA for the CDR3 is TGTGCCAGCAGTTTCTCCGGGGTATACAATGAGCAGTTCTTC.

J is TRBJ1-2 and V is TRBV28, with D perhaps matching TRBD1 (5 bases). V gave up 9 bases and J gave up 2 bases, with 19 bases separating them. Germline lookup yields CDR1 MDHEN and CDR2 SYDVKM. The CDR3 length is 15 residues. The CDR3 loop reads CASSFTGLLNYGYTF. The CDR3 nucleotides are TGTGCCAGTTCCTTTACGGGACTTTTAAACTATGGCTACACCTTC.

The CDR3 DNA is TGTGCCATCAGTGAGAGTCGGGACCGGGGACTCTATGGCTACACCTTC. This gives the protein CAISESRDRGLYGYTF. The gene calls are TRBV10-3 and TRBJ1-2; perhaps TRBD1 as D (5 bases). CDR3 length: 16 residues. The germline gives CDR1 ENHRY, CDR2 SYGVKD. V lost 2 bases and J lost 4, with 17 bases in between.

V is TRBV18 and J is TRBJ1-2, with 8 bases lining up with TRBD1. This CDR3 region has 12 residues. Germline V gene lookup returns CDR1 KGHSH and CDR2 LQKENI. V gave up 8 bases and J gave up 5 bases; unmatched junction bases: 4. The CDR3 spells CASRTGRYGYTF. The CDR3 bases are TGTGCCAGCCGGACAGGGCGTTATGGCTACACCTTC. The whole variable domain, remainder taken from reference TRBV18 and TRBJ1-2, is NAGVMQNPRHLVRRRGQEARLRCSPMKGHSHVYWYRQLPEEGLKFMVYLQKENIIDESGMPKERFSAEFPKEGPSILRIQQVVRGDSAAYFCASRTGRYGYTFGSGTRLTVV.

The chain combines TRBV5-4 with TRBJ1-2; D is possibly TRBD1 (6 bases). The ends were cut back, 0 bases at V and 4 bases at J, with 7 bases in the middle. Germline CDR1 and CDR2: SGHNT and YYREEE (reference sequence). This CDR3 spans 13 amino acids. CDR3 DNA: TGTGCCAGCAGCTTGGAACAGGGCTATGGCTACACCTTC. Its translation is CASSLEQGYGYTF.

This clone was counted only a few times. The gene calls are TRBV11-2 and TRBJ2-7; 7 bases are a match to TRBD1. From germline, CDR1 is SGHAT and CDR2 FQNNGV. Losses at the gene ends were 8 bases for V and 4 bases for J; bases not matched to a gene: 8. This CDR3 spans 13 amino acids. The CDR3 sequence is CASGGQEKYEQYF. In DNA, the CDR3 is TGTGCCAGCGGCGGACAGGAGAAGTACGAGCAGTACTTC.

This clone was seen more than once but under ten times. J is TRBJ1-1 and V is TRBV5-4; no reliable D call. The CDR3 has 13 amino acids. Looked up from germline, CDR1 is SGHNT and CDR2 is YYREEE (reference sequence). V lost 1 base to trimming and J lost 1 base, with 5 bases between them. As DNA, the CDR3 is TGTGCCAGCAGCTTGAACTGGAACACTGAAGCTTTCTTT. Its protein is CASSLNWNTEAFF.

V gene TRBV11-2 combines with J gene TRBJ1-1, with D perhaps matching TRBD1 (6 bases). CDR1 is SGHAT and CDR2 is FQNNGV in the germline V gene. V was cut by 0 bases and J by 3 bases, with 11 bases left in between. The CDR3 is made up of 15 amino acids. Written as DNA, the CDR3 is TGTGCCAGCAGCTTAGACTTACAGGGATACACTGAAGCTTTCTTT. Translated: CASSLDLQGYTEAFF.

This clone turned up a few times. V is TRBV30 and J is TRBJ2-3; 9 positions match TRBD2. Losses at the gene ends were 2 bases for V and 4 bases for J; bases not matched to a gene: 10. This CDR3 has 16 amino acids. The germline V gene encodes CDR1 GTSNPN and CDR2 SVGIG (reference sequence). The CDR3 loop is CAWSRLSGRPADTQYF. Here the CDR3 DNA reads TGTGCCTGGAGTCGCCTGAGCGGGAGGCCAGCAGATACGCAGTATTTT.

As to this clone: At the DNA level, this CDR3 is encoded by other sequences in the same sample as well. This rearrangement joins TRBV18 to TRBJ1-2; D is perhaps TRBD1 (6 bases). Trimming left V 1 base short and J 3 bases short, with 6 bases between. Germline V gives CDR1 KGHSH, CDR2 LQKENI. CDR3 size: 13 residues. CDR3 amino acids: CASSPQGDYGYTF. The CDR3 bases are TGTGCCAGCTCACCACAGGGGGACTATGGCTACACCTTC.

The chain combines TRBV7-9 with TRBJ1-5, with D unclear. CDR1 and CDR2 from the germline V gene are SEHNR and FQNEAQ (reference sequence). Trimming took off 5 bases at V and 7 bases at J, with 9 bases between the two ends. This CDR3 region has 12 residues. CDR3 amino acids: CASSNQRQPQHF. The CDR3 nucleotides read TGTGCCAGCAGCAACCAACGGCAGCCCCAGCATTTT.

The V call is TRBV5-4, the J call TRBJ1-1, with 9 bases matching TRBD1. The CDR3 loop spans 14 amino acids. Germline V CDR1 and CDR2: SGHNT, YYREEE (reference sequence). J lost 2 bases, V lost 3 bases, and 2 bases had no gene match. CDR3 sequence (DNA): TGTGCCAGCAGCTGGGGACAGGGCAACACTGAAGCTTTCTTT. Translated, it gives CASSWGQGNTEAFF.

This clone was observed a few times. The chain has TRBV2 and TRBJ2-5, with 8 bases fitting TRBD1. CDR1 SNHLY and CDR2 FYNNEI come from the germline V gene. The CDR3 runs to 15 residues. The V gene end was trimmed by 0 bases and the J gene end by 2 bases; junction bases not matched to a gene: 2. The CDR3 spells CASSEARQGQETQYF. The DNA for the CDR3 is TGTGCCAGCAGTGAAGCCAGACAGGGGCAAGAGACCCAGTACTTC.

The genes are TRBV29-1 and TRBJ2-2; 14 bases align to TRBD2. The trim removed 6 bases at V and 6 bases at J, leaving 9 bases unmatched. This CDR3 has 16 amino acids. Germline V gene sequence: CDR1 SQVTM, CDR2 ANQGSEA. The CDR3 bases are TGCAGCGTGGCCGGGACTAGCGGGAGAAGGGCCGGGGAGCTGTTTTTT. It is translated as CSVAGTSGRRAGELFF.

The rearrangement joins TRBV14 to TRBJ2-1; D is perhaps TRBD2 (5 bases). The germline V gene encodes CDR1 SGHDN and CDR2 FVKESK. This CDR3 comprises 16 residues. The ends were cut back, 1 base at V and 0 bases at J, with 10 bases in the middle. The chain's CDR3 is CASSQGSGISYNEQFF. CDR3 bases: TGTGCCAGCAGCCAAGGGAGCGGAATCTCCTACAATGAGCAGTTCTTC.

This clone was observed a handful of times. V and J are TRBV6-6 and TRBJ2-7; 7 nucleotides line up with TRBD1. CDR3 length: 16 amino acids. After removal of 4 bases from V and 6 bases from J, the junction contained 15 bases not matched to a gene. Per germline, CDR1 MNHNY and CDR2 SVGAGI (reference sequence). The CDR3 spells CASSFPRDSRTGEQYF. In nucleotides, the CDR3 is TGTGCCAGCAGTTTTCCCCGGGACAGCCGGACGGGCGAGCAGTACTTC.

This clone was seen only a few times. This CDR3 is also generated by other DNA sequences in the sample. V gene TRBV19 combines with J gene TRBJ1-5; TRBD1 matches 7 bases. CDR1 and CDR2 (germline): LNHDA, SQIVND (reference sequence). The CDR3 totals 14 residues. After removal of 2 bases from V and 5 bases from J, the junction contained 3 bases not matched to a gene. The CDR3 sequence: CASSIRQGDQPQHF. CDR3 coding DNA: TGTGCCAGTAGTATAAGACAGGGCGATCAGCCCCAGCATTTT.

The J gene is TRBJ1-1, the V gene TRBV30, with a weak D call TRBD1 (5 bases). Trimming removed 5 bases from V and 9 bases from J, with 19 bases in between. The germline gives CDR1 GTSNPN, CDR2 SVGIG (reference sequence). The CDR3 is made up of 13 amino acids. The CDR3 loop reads CAWGLGQGNQAFF. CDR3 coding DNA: TGTGCCTGGGGCCTGGGGCAGGGTAACCAAGCTTTCTTT.

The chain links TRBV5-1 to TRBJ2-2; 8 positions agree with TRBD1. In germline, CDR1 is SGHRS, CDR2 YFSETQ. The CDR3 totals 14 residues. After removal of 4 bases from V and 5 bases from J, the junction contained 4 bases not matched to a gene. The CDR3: CASSLTGETGELFF. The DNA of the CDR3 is TGCGCCAGCAGCCTGACAGGGGAAACCGGGGAGCTGTTTTTT.

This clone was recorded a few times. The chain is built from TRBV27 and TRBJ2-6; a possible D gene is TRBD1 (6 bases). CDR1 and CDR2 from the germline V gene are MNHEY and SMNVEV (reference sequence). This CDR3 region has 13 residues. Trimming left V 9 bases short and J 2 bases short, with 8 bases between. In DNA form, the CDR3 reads TGTGCCAGTAGGGGGACTGGGGCCAACGTCCTGACTTTC. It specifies CASRGTGANVLTF.